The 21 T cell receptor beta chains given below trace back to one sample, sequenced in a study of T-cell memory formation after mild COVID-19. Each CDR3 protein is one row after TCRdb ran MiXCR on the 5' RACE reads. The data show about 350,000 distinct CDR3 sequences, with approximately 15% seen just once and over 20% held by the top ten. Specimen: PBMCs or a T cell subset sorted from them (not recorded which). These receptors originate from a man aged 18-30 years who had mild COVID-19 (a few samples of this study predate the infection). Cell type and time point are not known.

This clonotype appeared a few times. CDR3 region: CASSWTGPDTQYF. The CDR3 nucleotides read TGCGCCAGCAGCTGGACAGGGCCAGATACGCAGTATTTT. The V call is TRBV5-1, the J call TRBJ2-3; the match to TRBD1 covers 8 bases. CDR1 SGHRS and CDR2 YFSETQ come from the germline V gene. CDR3 length: 13 amino acids. V was clipped by 3 bases and J by 4 bases; unmatched bases: 1.

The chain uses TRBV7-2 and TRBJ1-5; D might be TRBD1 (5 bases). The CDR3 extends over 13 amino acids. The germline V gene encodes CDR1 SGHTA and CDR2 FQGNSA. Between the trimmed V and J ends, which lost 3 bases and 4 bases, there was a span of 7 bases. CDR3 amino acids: CASSFGANQPQHF. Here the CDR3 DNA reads TGTGCCAGCAGCTTTGGGGCAAATCAGCCCCAGCATTTT.

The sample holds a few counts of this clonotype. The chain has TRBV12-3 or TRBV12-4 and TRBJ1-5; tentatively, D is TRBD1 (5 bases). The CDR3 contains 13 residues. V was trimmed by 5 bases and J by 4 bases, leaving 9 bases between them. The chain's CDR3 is CASSGQINQPQHF. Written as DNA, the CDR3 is TGTGCCAGCAGTGGACAAATAAATCAGCCCCAGCATTTT.

The CDR3 sequence: CASRSADRVKGYTF. The CDR3 DNA reads as TGTGCCAGCCGGTCCGCCGACAGGGTAAAGGGCTACACCTTC. This chain uses TRBV6-2 or TRBV6-3 with TRBJ1-2, with 7 bases lining up with TRBD1. The V and J ends lost 8 bases and 8 bases, in that order; junction bases with no gene match: 14. Looked up from germline, CDR1 is MNHEY and CDR2 is SVGEGT. CDR3 size: 14 residues.

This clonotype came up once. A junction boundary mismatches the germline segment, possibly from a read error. The CDR3 region is CARSSRGLTVRDNEQFF. In DNA form, the CDR3 reads TGTGCCAGAAGCTCCAGGGGTCTAACAGTCCGGGACAATGAGCAGTTCTTC. The V gene is TRBV7-3, the J gene TRBJ2-1; D is perhaps TRBD1 (6 bases). This CDR3 has 17 residues. Germline CDR1 and CDR2: SGHTA and FQGTGA.

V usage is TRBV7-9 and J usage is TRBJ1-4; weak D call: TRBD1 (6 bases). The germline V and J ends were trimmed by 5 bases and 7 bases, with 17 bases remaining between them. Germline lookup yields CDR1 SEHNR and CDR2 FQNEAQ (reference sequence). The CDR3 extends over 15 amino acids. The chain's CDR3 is CASSPNGQPSEKLFF. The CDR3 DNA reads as TGTGCCAGCAGCCCCAACGGACAGCCTAGTGAAAAACTGTTTTTT. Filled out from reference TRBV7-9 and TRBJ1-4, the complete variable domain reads DTGVSQNPRHKITKRGQNVTFRCDPISEHNRLYWYRQTLGQGPEFLTYFQNEAQLEKSRLLSDRFSAERPKGSFSTLEIQRTEQGDSAMYLCASSPNGQPSEKLFFGSGTQLSVL.

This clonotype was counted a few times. The CDR3 nucleotides are TGTGCCACCAAAGCACGGGGGCCGGGTAGCACAGATACGCAGTATTTT. Its protein is CATKARGPGSTDTQYF. V gene TRBV10-3 combines with J gene TRBJ2-3; D possibly uses TRBD1 or TRBD2 (6 bases each). The CDR3 spans 16 residues. V was shortened by 10 bases and J by 0 bases, with 20 bases between the two germline ends. Germline CDR1 and CDR2: ENHRY and SYGVKD.

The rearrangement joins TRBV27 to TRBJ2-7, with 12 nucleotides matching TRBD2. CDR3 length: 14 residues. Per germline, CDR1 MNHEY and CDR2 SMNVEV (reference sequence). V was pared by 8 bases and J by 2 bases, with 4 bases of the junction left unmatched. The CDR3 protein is CASVGLAGPYEQYF. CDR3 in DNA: TGTGCCAGCGTCGGACTAGCGGGGCCCTACGAGCAGTACTTC.

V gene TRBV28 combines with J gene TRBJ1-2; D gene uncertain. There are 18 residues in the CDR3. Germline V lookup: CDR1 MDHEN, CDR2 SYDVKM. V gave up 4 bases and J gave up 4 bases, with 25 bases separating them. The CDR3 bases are TGTGCCAGCAGTTCTGGTCTCAGGTTCCCGAAAGCTTTCTATGGCTACACCTTC. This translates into CASSSGLRFPKAFYGYTF.

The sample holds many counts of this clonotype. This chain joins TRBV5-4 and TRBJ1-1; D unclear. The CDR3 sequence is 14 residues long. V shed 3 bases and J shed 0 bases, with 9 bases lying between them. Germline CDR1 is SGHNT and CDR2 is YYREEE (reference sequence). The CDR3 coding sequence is TGTGCCAGCAGCTCCCGTGTAGTGAACACTGAAGCTTTCTTT. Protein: CASSSRVVNTEAFF.

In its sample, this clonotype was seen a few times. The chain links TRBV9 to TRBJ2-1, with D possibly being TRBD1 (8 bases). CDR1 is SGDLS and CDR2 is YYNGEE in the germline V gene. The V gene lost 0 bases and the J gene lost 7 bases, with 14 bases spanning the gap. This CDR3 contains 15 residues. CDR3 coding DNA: TGTGCCAGCAGCGTAGCTGGACAGGGAGGGAATGAGCAGTTCTTC. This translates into CASSVAGQGGNEQFF.

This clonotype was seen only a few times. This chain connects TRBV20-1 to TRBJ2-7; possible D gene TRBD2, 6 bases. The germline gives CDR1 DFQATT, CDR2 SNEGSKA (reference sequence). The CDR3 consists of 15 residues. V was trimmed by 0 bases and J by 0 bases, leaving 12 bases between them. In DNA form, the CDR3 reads TGCAGTGCTAGAGAGGTGGGGGGACGCTCCTACGAGCAGTACGTC. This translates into CSAREVGGRSYEQYV.

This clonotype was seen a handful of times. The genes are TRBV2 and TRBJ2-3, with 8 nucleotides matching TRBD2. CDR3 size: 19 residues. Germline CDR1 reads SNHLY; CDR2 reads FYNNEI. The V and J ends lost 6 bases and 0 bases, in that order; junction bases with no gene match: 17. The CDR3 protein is CASSAGGLGRTSSTDTQYF. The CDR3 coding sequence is TGTGCCAGCAGCGCCGGGGGACTAGGGAGAACCTCTAGCACAGATACGCAGTATTTT. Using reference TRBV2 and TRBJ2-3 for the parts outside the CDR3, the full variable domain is EPEVTQTPSHQVTQMGQEVILRCVPISNHLYFYWYRQILGQKVEFLVSFYNNEISEKSEIFDDQFSVERPDGSNFTLKIRSTKLEDSAMYFCASSAGGLGRTSSTDTQYFGPGTRLTVL.

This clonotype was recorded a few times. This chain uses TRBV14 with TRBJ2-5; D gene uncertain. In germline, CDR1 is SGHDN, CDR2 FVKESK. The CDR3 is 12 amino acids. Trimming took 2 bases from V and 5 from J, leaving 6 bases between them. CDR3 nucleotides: TGTGCCAGCAGCCAAAATAGGGAGACCCAGTACTTC. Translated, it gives CASSQNRETQYF.

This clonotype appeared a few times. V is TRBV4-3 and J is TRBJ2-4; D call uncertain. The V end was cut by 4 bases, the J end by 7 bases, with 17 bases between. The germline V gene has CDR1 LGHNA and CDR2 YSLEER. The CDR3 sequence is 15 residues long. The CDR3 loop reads CASSLLYGQANIQYF. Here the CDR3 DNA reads TGCGCCAGCAGCCTTCTATACGGGCAGGCGAACATTCAGTACTTC.

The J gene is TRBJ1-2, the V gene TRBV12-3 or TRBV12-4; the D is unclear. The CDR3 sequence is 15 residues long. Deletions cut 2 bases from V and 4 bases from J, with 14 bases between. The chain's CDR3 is CASSLFLLGSYGYTF. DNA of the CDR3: TGTGCCAGCAGTTTATTTTTATTGGGGTCCTATGGCTACACCTTC.

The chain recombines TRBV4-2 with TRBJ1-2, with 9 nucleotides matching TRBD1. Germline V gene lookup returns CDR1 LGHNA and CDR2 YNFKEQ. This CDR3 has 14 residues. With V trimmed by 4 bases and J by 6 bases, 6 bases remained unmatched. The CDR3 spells CASSPSGTGHGYTF. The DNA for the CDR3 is TGTGCCAGCAGCCCATCCGGGACAGGGCATGGCTACACCTTC.

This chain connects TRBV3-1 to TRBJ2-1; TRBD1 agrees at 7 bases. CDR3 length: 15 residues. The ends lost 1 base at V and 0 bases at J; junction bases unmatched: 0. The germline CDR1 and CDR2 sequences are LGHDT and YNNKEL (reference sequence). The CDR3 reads CASSQGTGSYNEQFF. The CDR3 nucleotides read TGTGCCAGCAGCCAAGGGACAGGCTCCTACAATGAGCAGTTCTTC.

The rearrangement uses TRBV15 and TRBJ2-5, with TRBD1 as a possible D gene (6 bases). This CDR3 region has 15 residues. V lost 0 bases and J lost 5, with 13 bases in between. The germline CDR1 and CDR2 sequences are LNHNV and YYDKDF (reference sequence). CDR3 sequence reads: CATSRDPLGAETQYF. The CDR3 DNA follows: TGTGCCACCAGCAGAGATCCACTGGGGGCGGAGACCCAGTACTTC.

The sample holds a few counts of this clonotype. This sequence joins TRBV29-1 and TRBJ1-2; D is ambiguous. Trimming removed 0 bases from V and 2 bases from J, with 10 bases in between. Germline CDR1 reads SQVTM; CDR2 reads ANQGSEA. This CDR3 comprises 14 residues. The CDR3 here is CSVEDSEANYGYTF. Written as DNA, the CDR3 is TGCAGCGTTGAAGATAGCGAGGCCAACTATGGCTACACCTTC.

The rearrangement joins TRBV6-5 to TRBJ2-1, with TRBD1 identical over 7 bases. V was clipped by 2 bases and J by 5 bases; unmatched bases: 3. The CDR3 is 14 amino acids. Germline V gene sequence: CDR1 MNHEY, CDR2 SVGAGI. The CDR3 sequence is CASSYDRADNEQFF. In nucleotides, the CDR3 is TGTGCCAGCAGTTACGACAGGGCGGACAATGAGCAGTTCTTC.